One TCR beta chain is described in this entry. Authors' data handling: Nucleated cell counts were estimated from reference gene primer amplification. Assay used: immunoSEQ multiplex PCR; TCRdb lists only in-frame clones, some missing. That table gives V, J and clone size, and the DNA gave D and trimming. This table has about 47,000 clones, around four fifths appearing once. The data originate from a study of blood T cell repertoires in COVID-19. Study details: From the United States, Italy and Spain came samples of acute and convalescent COVID-19. From T cells, B-cell-depleted T cells, or PBMCs came the material, which was cDNA or gDNA.

The V gene lost 6 bases and the J gene lost 3 bases, with 14 bases spanning the gap. Germline values: CDR1 SGHNT, CDR2 YENEEA. The CDR3 runs to 14 residues. Sequenced: peripheral blood. The V gene is TRBV11-3, the J gene TRBJ1-1, with D possibly being TRBD1 (6 bases). This TCR was recovered from a human donor with acute or convalescent COVID-19. The donor label of this sample is uncertain. The CDR3 DNA sequence: TGTGCCAGCAGTCGTCAGGGGAGTGACACTGAAGCTTTCTTT. The encoded protein is CASSRQGSDTEAFF.